This entry is about one T cell receptor beta chain. Its matching antigen is unknown. Assay: immunoSEQ multiplex PCR; the TCRdb copy retains only in-frame clones and omits some. The data hold approximately 100,000 clones, with 70% to 85% observed a single time. The germline V gene has CDR1 SGHRS and CDR2 YFSETQ. V lost 1 base, J lost 10 bases, and 12 bases stayed unmatched. This CDR3 spans 15 amino acids. The sample comes from a study of PD-L1 blockade in urothelial cancer. General observations from the study: In blood sampled pretreatment, TCR clonality below the median predicted better survival.

This receptor was identified in a man aged 50 to 60 with urothelial cancer. The sequenced sample was PBMCs, obtained around atezolizumab (anti-PD-L1) treatment. The chain is built from TRBV5-1 and TRBJ1-1, with 8 nucleotides matching TRBD1. As DNA, the CDR3 is TGCGCCAGCAGCTTGTGGGGGACAGGCGGTCTAGGAGCTTTCTTT. It translates to CASSLWGTGGLGAFF.